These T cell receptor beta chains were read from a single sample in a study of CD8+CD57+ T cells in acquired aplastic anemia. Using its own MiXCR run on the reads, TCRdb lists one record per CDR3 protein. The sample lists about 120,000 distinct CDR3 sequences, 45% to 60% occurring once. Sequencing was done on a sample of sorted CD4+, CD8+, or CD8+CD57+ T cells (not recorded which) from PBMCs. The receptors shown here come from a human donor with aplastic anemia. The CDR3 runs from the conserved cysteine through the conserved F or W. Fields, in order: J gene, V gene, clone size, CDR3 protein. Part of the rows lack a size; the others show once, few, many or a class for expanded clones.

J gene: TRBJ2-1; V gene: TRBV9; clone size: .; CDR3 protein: CASSVDSGRINEQFF
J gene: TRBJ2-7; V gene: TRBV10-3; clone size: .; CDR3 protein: CAIGRGTPYEQYF
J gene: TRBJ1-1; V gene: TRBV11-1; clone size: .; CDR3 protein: CASSLRPGQGLMNTEAFF
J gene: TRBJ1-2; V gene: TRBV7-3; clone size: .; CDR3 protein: CASSFTYYPDGYSGINYGYTF
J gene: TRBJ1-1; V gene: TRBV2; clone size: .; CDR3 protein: CASRRGGFMNTEAFF
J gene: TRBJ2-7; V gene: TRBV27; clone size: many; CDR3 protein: CATSGQGSSYEQYF
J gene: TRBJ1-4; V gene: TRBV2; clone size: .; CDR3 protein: CASSPGGLSNEKLFF
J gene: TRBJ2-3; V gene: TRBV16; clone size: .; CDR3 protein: CASSPRAGGTDTQYF
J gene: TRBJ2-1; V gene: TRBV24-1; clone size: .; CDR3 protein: CATSEPGLSYNEQFF
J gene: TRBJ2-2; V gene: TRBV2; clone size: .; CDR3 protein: CARQRHSNTGELFF
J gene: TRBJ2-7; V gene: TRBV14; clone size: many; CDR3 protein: CASSQRELKQYF
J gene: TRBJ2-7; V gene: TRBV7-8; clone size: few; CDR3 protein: CASSLGTLYEQYF
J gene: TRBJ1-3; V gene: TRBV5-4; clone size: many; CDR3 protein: CASSPWGPAGNTIYF
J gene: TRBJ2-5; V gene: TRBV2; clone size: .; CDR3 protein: CASSLRRQPGQETQYF
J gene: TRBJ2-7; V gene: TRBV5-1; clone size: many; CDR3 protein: CASSPDSYEQYF
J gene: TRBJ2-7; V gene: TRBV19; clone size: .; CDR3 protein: CASSIDPTGYEQYF
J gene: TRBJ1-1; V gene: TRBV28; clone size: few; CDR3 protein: CASSLTGRTEAFF
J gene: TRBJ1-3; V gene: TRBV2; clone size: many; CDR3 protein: CASIRENTIYF
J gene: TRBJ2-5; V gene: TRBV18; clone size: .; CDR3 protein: CASSPGQGASGEQGTQYF
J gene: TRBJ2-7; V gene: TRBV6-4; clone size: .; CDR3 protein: CASSVERGASYEQYF
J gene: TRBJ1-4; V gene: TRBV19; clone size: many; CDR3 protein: CASNPERGGSNEKLFF
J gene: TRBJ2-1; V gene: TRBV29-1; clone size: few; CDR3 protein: CSVDLTGVTDNEQFF
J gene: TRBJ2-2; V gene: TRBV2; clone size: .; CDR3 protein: CASSVPAGQGFTGELFF
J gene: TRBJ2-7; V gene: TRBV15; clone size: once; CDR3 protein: CATSTQYFYEQYF
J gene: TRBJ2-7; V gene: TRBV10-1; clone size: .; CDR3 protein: CASSKVAGGTYEQYF
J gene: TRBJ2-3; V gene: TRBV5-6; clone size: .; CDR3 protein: CASSLGTGPLGDTQYF
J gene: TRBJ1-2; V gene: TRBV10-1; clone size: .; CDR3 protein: CASSDFDRDYGYTF
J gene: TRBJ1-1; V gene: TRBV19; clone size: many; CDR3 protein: CASSNRGENTEAFF
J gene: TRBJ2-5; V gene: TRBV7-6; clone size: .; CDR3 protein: CASSPGQGVRETQYF
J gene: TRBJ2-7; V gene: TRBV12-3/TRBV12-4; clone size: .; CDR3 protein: CASSRSGVEQYF
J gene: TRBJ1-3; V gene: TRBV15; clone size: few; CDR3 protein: CATSRAGQAGNTIYF
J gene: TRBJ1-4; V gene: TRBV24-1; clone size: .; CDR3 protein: CAWTSLFPGMTNEKLFF
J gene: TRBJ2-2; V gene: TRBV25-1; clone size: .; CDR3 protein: CASSEEGQGNTGELFF
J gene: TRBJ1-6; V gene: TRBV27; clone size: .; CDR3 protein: CASSDRGGYSPLHF
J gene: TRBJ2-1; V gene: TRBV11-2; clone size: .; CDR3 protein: CASSPWGGPVAGGEQFF
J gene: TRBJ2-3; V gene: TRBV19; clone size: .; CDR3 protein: CASRSVAADTQYF
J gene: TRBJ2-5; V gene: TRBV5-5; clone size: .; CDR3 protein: CASSFGIAGGRETQYF
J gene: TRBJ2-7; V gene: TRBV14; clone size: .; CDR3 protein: CASSQCGGRRYEQYF
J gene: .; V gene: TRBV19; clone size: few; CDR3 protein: CASTVGSSYYEQYF
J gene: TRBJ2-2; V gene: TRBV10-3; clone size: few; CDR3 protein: CAISEQGGTGELFF
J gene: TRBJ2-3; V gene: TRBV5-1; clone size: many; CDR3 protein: CASSLEGYRGDTQYF
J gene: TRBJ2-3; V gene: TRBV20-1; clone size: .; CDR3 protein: CSARENRPAQDTQYF
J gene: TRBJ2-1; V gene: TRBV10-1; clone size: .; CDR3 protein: CATLDRDIKDEQFF
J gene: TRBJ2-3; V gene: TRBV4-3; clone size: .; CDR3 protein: CASSRGGRGDTQYF
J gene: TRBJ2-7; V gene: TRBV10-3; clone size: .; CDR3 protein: CAISERGTDEQYF